Listed here is a single T cell receptor beta chain. Its target is unknown. The data were taken from a study of T cell responses to AZD1222 COVID-19 vaccine. Study-wide results and limits: Across the whole spike, CD4 TCRs peaked at regions 160-218 and 743-854. Baseline antibody screening turned up just six seropositive AZD1222 recipients. There were repertoire samples only from the period after the peak T cell response.

This table comes from immunoSEQ multiplex PCR, and its TCRdb copy is limited to in-frame clones, with some not included. This sample carries approximately 100,000 clones, approximately 86% of them seen once, and the ten largest clones take around 1.5%. The V gene's germline CDR1 is DFQATT and CDR2 SNEGSKA (reference sequence). The CDR3 consists of 15 residues. Trimming left V 3 bases short and J 3 bases short, with 15 bases between. The sample consisted of peripheral blood, taken on day 0 of AZD1222 vaccination. This chain connects TRBV20-1 to TRBJ2-1, with a tentative D call TRBD2 (5 bases). This receptor was taken from an adult in good health. The CDR3 protein is CSASNRQRLYNEQFF. The CDR3 coding sequence is TGCAGTGCTAGTAATCGGCAGCGGCTCTACAATGAGCAGTTCTTC.